This T cell receptor beta chain appears in the sequencing data of a study of T cells in Graves' hyperthyroidism and ophthalmopathy. Amplification of TCR beta CDR3 regions was performed using RNA transcripts as template. Primed by the HTBI set, a first-round RT-PCR was run on the TCR CDR3. TCRdb analysed the multiplex PCR reads with MiXCR anew, one entry per CDR3 protein. The sample yields 450,000 to 700,000 distinct CDR3 sequences, roughly 50% seen once. V was trimmed by 10 bases and J by 6 bases, leaving 37 bases between them. The CDR3 covers 19 residues. Germline-derived CDR1 and CDR2 are MGHDK and SYGVNS.

This chain uses TRBV25-1 with TRBJ2-7; TRBD1 or TRBD2 may be the D gene (5 bases each). The sequenced sample consisted of peripheral blood or thyroid tissue (not recorded which). The TCR was taken from an adult woman with Graves' disease, either hyperthyroidism or ophthalmopathy (not recorded which). In DNA, the CDR3 is TGTGCCACCAGCCCCAGACAGCTCGGGAAGGGCATTCTAAAGAGCGAGCAGTACTTC. It encodes CATSPRQLGKGILKSEQYF.